This T cell receptor (beta chain) was recovered during a study of kidney transplant recipient with SARS-CoV-2 infection. Via MiXCR, TCRdb re-called the reads, giving one row per CDR3 protein. The sample yields about 250,000 distinct CDR3 sequences, around 26% seen once. Remarks on this clonotype: At one end, the junction sequence differs from germline, possibly due to a read error.

This receptor was obtained from a male patient between 25 and 39 years old who had COVID-19 and was a kidney transplant recipient. Some of the T cells might come from the graft donor. This material consisted of a blood sample, taken at baseline and on approximately day 120 from a kidney transplant recipient.

CDR3 in amino acids: CASSLLDRVSGEPFF. The CDR3 DNA sequence: TGTGCCAGCAGCTTGTTGGACAGGGTCTCCGGGGAGCCGTTTTTT. The V call is TRBV5-6, the J call TRBJ2-2; 8 bases agree with TRBD1. CDR3 length: 15 amino acids. CDR1 SGHDT and CDR2 YYEEEE come from the germline V gene.